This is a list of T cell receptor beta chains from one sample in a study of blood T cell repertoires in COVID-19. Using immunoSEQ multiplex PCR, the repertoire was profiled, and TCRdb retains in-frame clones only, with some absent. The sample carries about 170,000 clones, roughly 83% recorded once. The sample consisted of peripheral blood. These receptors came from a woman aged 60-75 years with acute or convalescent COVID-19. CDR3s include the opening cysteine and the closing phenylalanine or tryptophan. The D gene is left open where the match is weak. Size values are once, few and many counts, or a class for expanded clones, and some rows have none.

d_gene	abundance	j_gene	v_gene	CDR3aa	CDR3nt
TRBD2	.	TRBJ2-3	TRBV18	CASSPPGLAGDTQYF	TGTGCCAGCTCACCACCCGGACTAGCGGGAGATACGCAGTATTTT
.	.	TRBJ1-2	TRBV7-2	CASSLAVEGFYGYTF	TGTGCCAGCAGCTTAGCCGTCGAGGGTTTCTATGGCTACACCTTC
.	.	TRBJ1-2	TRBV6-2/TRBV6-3	CASSSPGYGYTF	TGTGCCAGCAGTTCCCCAGGTTATGGCTACACCTTC
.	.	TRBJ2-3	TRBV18	CASSPGGTSTDTQYF	TGTGCCAGCTCACCAGGCGGAACTAGCACAGATACGCAGTATTTT
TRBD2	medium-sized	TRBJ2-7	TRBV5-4	CASSSGTSGGYEQYF	TGTGCCAGCAGCTCTGGGACTAGCGGGGGCTACGAGCAGTACTTC
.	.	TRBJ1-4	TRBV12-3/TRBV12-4	CASSFGEEKLFF	TGTGCCAGCAGTTTTGGGGAGGAAAAACTGTTTTTT
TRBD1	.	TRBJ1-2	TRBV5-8	CASSSDRANYGYTF	TGTGCCAGCAGCTCGGACAGGGCCAACTATGGCTACACCTTC
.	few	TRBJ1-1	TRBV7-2	CASSLKGERTEAFF	TGTGCCAGCAGCTTAAAAGGGGAAAGGACTGAAGCTTTCTTT
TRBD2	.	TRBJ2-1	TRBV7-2	CASSLRRGGAEQFF	TGTGCCAGCAGCCTTAGGCGCGGGGGGGCCGAGCAGTTCTTC
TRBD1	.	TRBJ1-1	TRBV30	CAWSFTGGNAEAFF	TGTGCCTGGAGTTTCACAGGGGGTAACGCTGAAGCTTTCTTT
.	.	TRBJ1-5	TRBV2	CASSESVARRSLNQPQHF	TGTGCCAGCAGCGAATCGGTGGCAAGGAGATCGTTAAATCAGCCCCAGCATTTT